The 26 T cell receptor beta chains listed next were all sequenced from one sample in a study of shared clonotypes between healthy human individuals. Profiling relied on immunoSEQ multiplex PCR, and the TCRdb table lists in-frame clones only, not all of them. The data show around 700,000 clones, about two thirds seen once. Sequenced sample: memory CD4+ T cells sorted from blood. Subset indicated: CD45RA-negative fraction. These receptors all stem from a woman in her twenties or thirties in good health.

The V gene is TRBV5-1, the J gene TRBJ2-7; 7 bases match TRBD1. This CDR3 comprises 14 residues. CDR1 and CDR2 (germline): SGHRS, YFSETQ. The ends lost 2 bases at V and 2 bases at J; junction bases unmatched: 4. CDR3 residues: CASSFRTGTYEQYF. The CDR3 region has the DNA TGCGCCAGCAGCTTCCGGACAGGAACCTACGAGCAGTACTTC.

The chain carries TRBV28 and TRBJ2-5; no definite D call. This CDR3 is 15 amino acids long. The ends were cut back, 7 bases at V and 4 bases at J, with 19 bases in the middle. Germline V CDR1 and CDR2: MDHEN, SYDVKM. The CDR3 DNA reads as TGTGCCAGCACACCCGACGGACCTGGTAGAGAGACCCAGTACTTC. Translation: CASTPDGPGRETQYF.

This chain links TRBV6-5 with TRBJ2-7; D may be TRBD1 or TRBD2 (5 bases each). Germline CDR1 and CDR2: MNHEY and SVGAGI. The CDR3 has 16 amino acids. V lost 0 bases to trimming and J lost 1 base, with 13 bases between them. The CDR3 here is CASSYSRPGASYEQYF. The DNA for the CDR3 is TGTGCCAGCAGTTACTCGAGACCCGGGGCTTCCTACGAGCAGTACTTC.

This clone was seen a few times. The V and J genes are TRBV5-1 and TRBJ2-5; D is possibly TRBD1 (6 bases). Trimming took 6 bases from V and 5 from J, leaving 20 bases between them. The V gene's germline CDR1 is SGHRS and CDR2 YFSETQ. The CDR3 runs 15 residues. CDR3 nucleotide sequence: TGCGCCAGCACACAACAGGGTCCCGGTTTGGAGACCCAGTACTTC. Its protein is CASTQQGPGLETQYF. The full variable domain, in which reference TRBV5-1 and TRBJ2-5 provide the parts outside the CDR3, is KAGVTQTPRYLIKTRGQQVTLSCSPISGHRSVSWYQQTPGQGLQFLFEYFSETQRNKGNFPGRFSGRQFSNSRSEMNVSTLELGDSALYLCASTQQGPGLETQYFGPGTRLLVL.

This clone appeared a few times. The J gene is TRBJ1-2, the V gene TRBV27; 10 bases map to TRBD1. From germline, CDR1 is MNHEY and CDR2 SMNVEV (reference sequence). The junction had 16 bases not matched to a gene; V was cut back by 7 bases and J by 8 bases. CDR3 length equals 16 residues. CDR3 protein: CASTTLAGTGVIGYTF. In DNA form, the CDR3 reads TGTGCCAGCACCACTCTGGCCGGGACAGGGGTGATCGGCTACACCTTC.

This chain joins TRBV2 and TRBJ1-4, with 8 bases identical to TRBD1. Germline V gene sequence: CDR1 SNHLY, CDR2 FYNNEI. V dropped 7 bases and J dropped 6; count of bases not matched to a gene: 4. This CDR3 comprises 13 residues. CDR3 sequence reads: CASMQGAYEKLFF. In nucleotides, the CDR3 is TGTGCCAGCATGCAGGGGGCTTATGAAAAACTGTTTTTT.

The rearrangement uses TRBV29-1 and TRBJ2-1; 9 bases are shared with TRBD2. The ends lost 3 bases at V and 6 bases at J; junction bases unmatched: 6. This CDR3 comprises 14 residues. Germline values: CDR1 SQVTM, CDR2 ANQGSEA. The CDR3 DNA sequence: TGCAGCGTTGATATTTTGCGGGAGGGCAATGAGCAGTTCTTC. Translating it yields CSVDILREGNEQFF.

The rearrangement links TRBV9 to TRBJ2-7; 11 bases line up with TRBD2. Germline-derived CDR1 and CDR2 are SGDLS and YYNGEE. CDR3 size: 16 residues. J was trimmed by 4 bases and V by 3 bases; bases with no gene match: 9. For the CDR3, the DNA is TGTGCCAGCAGCGGACCCAAGCTAGCGGGAGGATACGAGCAGTACTTC. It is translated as CASSGPKLAGGYEQYF. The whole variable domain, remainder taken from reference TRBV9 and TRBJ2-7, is DSGVTQTPKHLITATGQRVTLRCSPRSGDLSVYWYQQSLDQGLQFLIQYYNGEERAKGNILERFSAQQFPDLHSELNLSSLELGDSALYFCASSGPKLAGGYEQYFGPGTRLTVT.

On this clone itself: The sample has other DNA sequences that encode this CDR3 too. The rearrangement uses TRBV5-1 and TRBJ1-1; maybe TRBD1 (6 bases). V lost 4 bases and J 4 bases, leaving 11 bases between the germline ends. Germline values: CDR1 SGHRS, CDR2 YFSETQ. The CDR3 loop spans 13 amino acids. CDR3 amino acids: CASSTGQVTEAFF. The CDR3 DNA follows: TGCGCCAGCAGCACGGGACAAGTCACTGAAGCTTTCTTT. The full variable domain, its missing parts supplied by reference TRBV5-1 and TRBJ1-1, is KAGVTQTPRYLIKTRGQQVTLSCSPISGHRSVSWYQQTPGQGLQFLFEYFSETQRNKGNFPGRFSGRQFSNSRSEMNVSTLELGDSALYLCASSTGQVTEAFFGQGTRLTVV.

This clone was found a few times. Here the CDR3 reads CASSLGALGGEAFF. CDR3 nucleotides: TGTGCCAGCAGTTTAGGTGCGCTAGGTGGTGAAGCTTTCTTT. V gene TRBV28 combines with J gene TRBJ1-1, with unresolved D. The ends were cut back, 2 bases at V and 7 bases at J, with 14 bases in the middle. This CDR3 has 14 amino acids. Germline V CDR1 and CDR2: MDHEN, SYDVKM.

As DNA, the CDR3 is TGTGCCATCAGGAGCGGGACAGGGCTAACCTACGAGCAGTACTTC. It yields the protein CAIRSGTGLTYEQYF. This chain links TRBV10-3 with TRBJ2-7; 9 bases agree with TRBD1. With V trimmed by 6 bases and J by 2 bases, 8 bases remained unmatched. The V gene's germline CDR1 is ENHRY and CDR2 SYGVKD. This CDR3 spans 15 amino acids.

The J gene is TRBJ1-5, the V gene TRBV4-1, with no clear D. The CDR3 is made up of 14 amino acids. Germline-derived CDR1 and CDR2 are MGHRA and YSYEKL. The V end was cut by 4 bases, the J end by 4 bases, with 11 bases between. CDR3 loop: CASSPVGGNQPQHF. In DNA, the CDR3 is TGCGCCAGCAGCCCGGTGGGCGGGAATCAGCCCCAGCATTTT.

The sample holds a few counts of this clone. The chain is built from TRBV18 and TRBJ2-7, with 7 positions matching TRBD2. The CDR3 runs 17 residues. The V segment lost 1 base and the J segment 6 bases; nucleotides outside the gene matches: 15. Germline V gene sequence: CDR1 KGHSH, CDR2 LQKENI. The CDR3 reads CASSPLGKAGVAPEQYF. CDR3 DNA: TGTGCCAGCTCACCACTAGGCAAGGCGGGAGTAGCCCCCGAGCAGTACTTC.

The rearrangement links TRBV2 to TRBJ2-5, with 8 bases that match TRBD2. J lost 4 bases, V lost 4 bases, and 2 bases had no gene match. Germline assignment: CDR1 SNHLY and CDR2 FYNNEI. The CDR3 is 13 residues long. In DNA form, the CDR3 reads TGTGCCAGCAGTGTGCTAGCGGGAGAGACCCAGTACTTC. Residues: CASSVLAGETQYF.

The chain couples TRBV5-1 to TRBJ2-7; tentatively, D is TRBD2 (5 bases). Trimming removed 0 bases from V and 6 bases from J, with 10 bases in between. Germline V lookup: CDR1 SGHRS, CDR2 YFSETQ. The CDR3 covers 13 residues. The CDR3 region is CASSLEGEGEQYF. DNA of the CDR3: TGCGCCAGCAGCTTGGAGGGAGAGGGCGAGCAGTACTTC.

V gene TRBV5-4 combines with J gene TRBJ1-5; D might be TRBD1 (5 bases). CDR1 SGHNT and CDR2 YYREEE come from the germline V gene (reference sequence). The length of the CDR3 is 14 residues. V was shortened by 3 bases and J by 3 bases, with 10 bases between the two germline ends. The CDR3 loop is CASSWGRTNQPQHF. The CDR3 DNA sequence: TGTGCCAGCAGCTGGGGCAGAACCAATCAGCCCCAGCATTTT.

DNA for the CDR3: TGTGCCTGGAGTACAGGGGATCTTCGGAATGAAAAACTGTTTTTT. It yields the protein CAWSTGDLRNEKLFF. The V and J genes are TRBV30 and TRBJ1-4; 7 bases match TRBD1. The CDR3 sequence is 15 residues long. Germline-derived CDR1 and CDR2 are GTSNPN and SVGIG (reference sequence). The trim removed 2 bases at V and 5 bases at J, leaving 8 bases unmatched.

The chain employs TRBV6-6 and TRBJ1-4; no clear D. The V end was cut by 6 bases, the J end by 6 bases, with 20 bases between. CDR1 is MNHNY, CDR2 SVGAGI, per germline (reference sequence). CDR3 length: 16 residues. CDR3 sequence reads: CASSSDPTLADEKLFF. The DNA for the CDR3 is TGTGCCAGCAGCTCCGACCCTACCCTAGCGGATGAAAAACTGTTTTTT.

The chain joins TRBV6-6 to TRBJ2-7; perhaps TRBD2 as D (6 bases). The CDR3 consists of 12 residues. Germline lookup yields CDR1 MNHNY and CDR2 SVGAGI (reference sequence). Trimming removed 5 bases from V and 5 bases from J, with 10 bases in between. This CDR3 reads CASSGGVDEQYF. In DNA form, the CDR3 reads TGTGCCAGCAGTGGAGGGGTGGACGAGCAGTACTTC.

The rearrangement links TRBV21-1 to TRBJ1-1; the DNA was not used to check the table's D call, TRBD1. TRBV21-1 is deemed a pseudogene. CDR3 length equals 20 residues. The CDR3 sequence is CASSNHARQGAGGFNTEAFF. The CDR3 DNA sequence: TGTGCCAGCAGCAACCACGCCCGACAGGGGGCGGGCGGGTTTAACACTGAAGCTTTCTTT.

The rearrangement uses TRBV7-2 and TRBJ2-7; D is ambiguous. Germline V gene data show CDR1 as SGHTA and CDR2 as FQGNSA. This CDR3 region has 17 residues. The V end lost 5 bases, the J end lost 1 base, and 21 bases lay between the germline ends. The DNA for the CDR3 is TGTGCCAGCAGCCAGCAAATAAACGGTCGTTCGTCCTACGAGCAGTACTTC. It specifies CASSQQINGRSSYEQYF.

CDR3 nucleotide sequence: TGTGCCAGCAGTTTATTCCCAGGGGACTCCTACGAGCAGTACTTC. Encoded protein: CASSLFPGDSYEQYF. The rearrangement joins TRBV27 to TRBJ2-5; TRBD1 is a possible D gene (6 bases). The end of the DNA is better explained by TRBJ2-7, so the J call may be wrong. CDR1 and CDR2 from the germline V gene are MNHEY and SMNVEV (reference sequence). The CDR3 runs 15 residues.

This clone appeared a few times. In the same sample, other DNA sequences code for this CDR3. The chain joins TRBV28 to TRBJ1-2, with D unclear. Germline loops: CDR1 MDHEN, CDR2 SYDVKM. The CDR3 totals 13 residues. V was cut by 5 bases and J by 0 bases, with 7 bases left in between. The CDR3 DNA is TGTGCCAGCAGTCGCACCACTAACTATGGCTACACCTTC. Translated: CASSRTTNYGYTF.

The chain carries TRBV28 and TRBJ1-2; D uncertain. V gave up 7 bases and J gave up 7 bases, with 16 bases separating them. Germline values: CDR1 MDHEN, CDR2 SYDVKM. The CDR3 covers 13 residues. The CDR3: CASTLQNFRGYTF. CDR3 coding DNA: TGTGCCAGCACCCTACAAAATTTCCGTGGCTACACCTTC.

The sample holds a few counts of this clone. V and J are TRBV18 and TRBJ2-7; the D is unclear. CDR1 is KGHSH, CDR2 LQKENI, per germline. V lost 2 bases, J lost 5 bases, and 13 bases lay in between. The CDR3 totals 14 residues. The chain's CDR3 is CASSPTQRSDEQYF. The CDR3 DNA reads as TGTGCCAGCTCACCAACCCAGAGGTCCGACGAGCAGTACTTC.

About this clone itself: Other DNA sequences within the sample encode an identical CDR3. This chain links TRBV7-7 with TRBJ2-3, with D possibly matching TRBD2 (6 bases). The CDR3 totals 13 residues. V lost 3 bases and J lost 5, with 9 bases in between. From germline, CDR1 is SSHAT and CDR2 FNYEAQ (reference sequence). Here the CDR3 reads CASSFTGEDTQYF. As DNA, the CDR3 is TGTGCCAGCAGCTTTACGGGAGAAGATACGCAGTATTTT.